This TCR beta chain was identified during a study of blood T cell repertoires in COVID-19. Study-level information: The cDNA or gDNA used as material had been derived from T cells, B-cell-depleted T cells, or PBMCs.

Deletions cut 5 bases from V and 1 base from J, with 18 bases between. The germline CDR1 and CDR2 sequences are MDHEN and SYDVKM. The CDR3 totals 17 residues. Assay used: immunoSEQ multiplex PCR; TCRdb lists only in-frame clones, some missing. The sample gives around 250,000 clones, roughly 83% of which show up once; about 4.9% is in the top ten. This receptor was identified in a man in his 60s who had recovered from COVID-19. The V and J genes are TRBV28 and TRBJ1-5; D call uncertain. The sample consisted of peripheral blood. CDR3 in amino acids: CASSHPRGRESNQPQHF. CDR3 nucleotides: TGTGCCAGCAGTCACCCAAGAGGGAGGGAGAGCAATCAGCCCCAGCATTTT.